A single sample is the source of the 29 T cell receptor beta chains below, sequenced in a study of cytomegalovirus exposure and HLA in healthy donors. Primers included in the PCR were 60 Vbeta and 13 Jbeta primers. Sequenced by immunoSEQ multiplex PCR; TCRdb stores in-frame clones only, minus some. The sample has some 150,000 clones; around 81% are singletons. Sequencing was carried out using PBMCs. The receptors here all came from a middle-aged woman in good health and CMV-seropositive.

The V gene is TRBV11-3, the J gene TRBJ2-7; D gene uncertain. CDR1 is SGHNT, CDR2 YENEEA, per germline. The CDR3 spans 12 residues. Trimming stripped 6 bases from V and 2 bases from J, with 8 bases between. The DNA of the CDR3 is TGTGCCAGCAGAGGCGGAACCTACGAGCAGTACTTC. Protein product: CASRGGTYEQYF.

This clone was detected once. The chain combines TRBV18 with TRBJ2-7; perhaps TRBD1 as D (6 bases). V lost 6 bases and J 6 bases, leaving 12 bases between the germline ends. The germline V gene has CDR1 KGHSH and CDR2 LQKENI. This CDR3 has 12 amino acids. The CDR3 sequence: CASSQGTLEQYF. The CDR3 DNA follows: TGTGCCAGCTCCCAGGGGACACTCGAGCAGTACTTC.

The chain couples TRBV19 to TRBJ2-1; D may be TRBD2 (6 bases). V lost 4 bases and J 6 bases, leaving 19 bases between the germline ends. The length of the CDR3 is 16 residues. The V gene's germline CDR1 is LNHDA and CDR2 SQIVND (reference sequence). CDR3 loop: CASSTSTAGLRNEQFF. In DNA, the CDR3 is TGTGCCAGTAGTACTTCAACTGCGGGGCTCCGCAATGAGCAGTTCTTC. Together with reference TRBV19 and TRBJ2-1, the CDR3 gives the full variable domain: DGGITQSPKYLFRKEGQNVTLSCEQNLNHDAMYWYRQDPGQGLRLIYYSQIVNDFQKGDIAEGYSVSREKKESFPLTVTSAQKNPTAFYLCASSTSTAGLRNEQFFGPGTRLTVL.

V is TRBV29-1 and J is TRBJ1-2; D possibly corresponds to TRBD1 (6 bases). The CDR3 loop spans 13 amino acids. Germline assignment: CDR1 SQVTM and CDR2 ANQGSEA. Trimming removed 0 bases from V and 3 bases from J, with 8 bases in between. Here the CDR3 reads CSVEEAGDYGYTF. DNA of the CDR3: TGCAGCGTTGAAGAAGCAGGGGACTATGGCTACACCTTC.

The chain has TRBV5-1 and TRBJ1-4; TRBD1 matches at 10 bases. This CDR3 contains 15 residues. J was trimmed by 8 bases and V by 1 base; bases with no gene match: 5. The germline CDR1 and CDR2 sequences are SGHRS and YFSETQ. In DNA, the CDR3 is TGCGCCAGCAGCTTGACCGGGACAGGGGTGGAAAAACTGTTTTTT. Protein: CASSLTGTGVEKLFF.

The V call is TRBV6-5, the J call TRBJ2-7, with 8 bases fitting TRBD1. Germline CDR1 MNHEY, CDR2 SVGAGI. CDR3 length: 14 residues. The V and J ends lost 6 bases and 1 base, in that order; junction bases with no gene match: 5. The CDR3 nucleotides read TGTGCCAGCAGGCGACAGGGGAGGTCCTACGAGCAGTACTTC. Encoded protein: CASRRQGRSYEQYF.

The chain uses TRBV7-9 and TRBJ1-4; 7 bases match TRBD1. This CDR3 is 16 amino acids long. Trimming removed 1 base from V and 1 base from J; junction bases left unmatched: 3. Looked up from germline, CDR1 is SEHNR and CDR2 is FQNEAQ (reference sequence). CDR3 DNA: TGTGCCAGCAGCTTAGGGAACAGGGGAACTAATGAAAAACTGTTTTTT. It is translated as CASSLGNRGTNEKLFF.

CDR3 nucleotides: TGTGCCAGCAGCATTTCTAGCGGGAGAGTCTACGAGCAGTACTTC. It is translated as CASSISSGRVYEQYF. The chain has TRBV11-2 and TRBJ2-7, with 10 bases lining up with TRBD2. The CDR3 extends over 15 amino acids. V gave up 5 bases and J gave up 3 bases; unmatched junction bases: 7. Germline CDR1 SGHAT, CDR2 FQNNGV.

The chain employs TRBV4-1 and TRBJ2-7; 11 nucleotides line up with TRBD2. The germline V gene encodes CDR1 MGHRA and CDR2 YSYEKL. There are 17 residues in the CDR3. The trim removed 3 bases at V and 3 bases at J, leaving 10 bases unmatched. The DNA for the CDR3 is TGCGCCAGCAGCCAGGTGACTAGCGGGGCGGGCCTCTACGAGCAGTACTTC. Amino acid sequence: CASSQVTSGAGLYEQYF.

The chain employs TRBV6-4 and TRBJ2-5; 10 bases are a match to TRBD2. The CDR3 loop spans 17 amino acids. J gave up 3 bases and V 2 bases, and 9 bases lay outside the gene matches. Germline V gene sequence: CDR1 MRHNA, CDR2 SNTAGT. CDR3 loop: CASSDRAGGPSKETQYF. DNA for the CDR3: TGTGCCAGCAGTGACCGAGCGGGAGGGCCGTCCAAAGAGACCCAGTACTTC.

The chain joins TRBV5-4 to TRBJ2-1; the match to TRBD1 covers 7 bases. Trimming at V came to 0 bases and at J to 8 bases, leaving 8 bases not matched to a gene. The CDR3 is 15 amino acids. Germline values: CDR1 SGHNT, CDR2 YYREEE (reference sequence). CDR3 protein: CASSLVRGIYDEQFF. DNA of the CDR3: TGTGCCAGCAGCTTGGTCAGGGGGATATACGATGAGCAGTTCTTC.

The genes are TRBV10-3 and TRBJ1-1; a weak D match, TRBD1 (5 bases). The V end lost 10 bases, the J end lost 5 bases, and 23 bases lay between the germline ends. CDR3 length: 15 residues. Germline V CDR1 and CDR2: ENHRY, SYGVKD. Here the CDR3 reads CATQVGAAPATEAFF. In DNA, the CDR3 is TGTGCCACCCAGGTTGGGGCGGCCCCGGCGACTGAAGCTTTCTTT.

As to this clone: The sample has other DNA sequences that encode this CDR3 too. The chain couples TRBV6-5 to TRBJ2-7, with D possibly matching TRBD2 (6 bases). Germline V lookup: CDR1 MNHEY, CDR2 SVGAGI. Between the trimmed V and J ends, which lost 0 bases and 2 bases, there was a span of 14 bases. The CDR3 sequence is 16 residues long. CDR3 protein: CASSYSAGGRPYEQYF. The CDR3 DNA reads TGTGCCAGCAGTTACTCGGCAGGAGGGCGGCCCTACGAGCAGTACTTC.

The chain recombines TRBV6-5 with TRBJ1-1, with TRBD1 as a possible D gene (6 bases). The V gene lost 5 bases and the J gene lost 6 bases, with 13 bases spanning the gap. Germline V lookup: CDR1 MNHEY, CDR2 SVGAGI. The CDR3 consists of 13 residues. This chain's CDR3 is CASSSTGLAEAFF. In nucleotides, the CDR3 is TGTGCCAGCAGTAGTACAGGGCTCGCTGAAGCTTTCTTT.

The gene calls are TRBV10-2 and TRBJ1-2; the D is unclear. The CDR3 length is 16 residues. Germline CDR1 and CDR2: WSHSY and SAAADI. Trimming cost V 4 bases and J 2 bases, with 17 bases left between them. The DNA for the CDR3 is TGCGCCAGCAGTGGAGGGCCGCCTCTGCAAAACTATGGCTACACCTTC. This gives the protein CASSGGPPLQNYGYTF.

The J gene is TRBJ2-4, the V gene TRBV15; a possible D gene is TRBD1 (5 bases). The V gene lost 3 bases and the J gene lost 2 bases, with 11 bases spanning the gap. CDR3 length equals 15 residues. The germline V gene has CDR1 LNHNV and CDR2 YYDKDF (reference sequence). The CDR3 DNA reads TGTGCCACCAGCAGGAGACAGCTCACCAAAAACATTCAGTACTTC. Its translation is CATSRRQLTKNIQYF.

The genes are TRBV18 and TRBJ2-7; 13 positions agree with TRBD2. Trimming took 3 bases from V and 7 from J; bases not matched to a gene: 9. The germline V gene encodes CDR1 KGHSH and CDR2 LQKENI. The CDR3 contains 16 residues. The CDR3, as DNA: TGTGCCAGCTCACCTAGGATGGGACTAGCGGGGTCTGAGCAGTACTTC. It codes for CASSPRMGLAGSEQYF. Supplemented by reference TRBV18 and TRBJ2-7, the full variable domain reads NAGVMQNPRHLVRRRGQEARLRCSPMKGHSHVYWYRQLPEEGLKFMVYLQKENIIDESGMPKERFSAEFPKEGPSILRIQQVVRGDSAAYFCASSPRMGLAGSEQYFGPGTRLTVT.

The chain employs TRBV7-9 and TRBJ2-7; possibly TRBD2 for D (5 bases). V lost 5 bases and J lost 0, with 17 bases in between. The CDR3 runs to 16 residues. Germline-derived CDR1 and CDR2 are SEHNR and FQNEAQ (reference sequence). The CDR3 DNA reads TGTGCCAGCAGCCGAGGGTCCCAGCGGATCTCCTACGAGCAGTACTTC. Translated, it gives CASSRGSQRISYEQYF.

V usage is TRBV18 and J usage is TRBJ2-3; D might be TRBD1 (5 bases). The V gene's germline CDR1 is KGHSH and CDR2 LQKENI. The CDR3 has 13 amino acids. The V end lost 2 bases, the J end lost 5 bases, and 8 bases lay between the germline ends. CDR3 in amino acids: CASSPDSGDTQYF. The CDR3 DNA is TGTGCCAGCTCACCAGACAGTGGAGATACGCAGTATTTT.

The J gene is TRBJ2-7, the V gene TRBV5-1; 9 nucleotides match TRBD2. Germline CDR1 is SGHRS and CDR2 is YFSETQ. The V segment lost 3 bases and the J segment 5 bases; nucleotides outside the gene matches: 15. This CDR3 is 17 amino acids long. CDR3 region: CASSSSKVAGAVNEQYF. CDR3 sequence (DNA): TGCGCCAGCAGCTCCTCCAAGGTAGCGGGAGCGGTAAACGAGCAGTACTTC.

This clone has only a few counts. The chain carries TRBV28 and TRBJ1-5, with D maybe TRBD1 (6 bases). The germline V and J ends were trimmed by 6 bases and 0 bases, with 9 bases remaining between them. The CDR3 is 14 residues long. The V gene's germline CDR1 is MDHEN and CDR2 SYDVKM. The CDR3 is CASSMDSSNQPQHF. CDR3 DNA: TGTGCCAGCAGCATGGACAGTAGCAATCAGCCCCAGCATTTT.

The chain is built from TRBV29-1 and TRBJ2-5; 7 bases fit TRBD1. The DNA matches TRBJ2-7 better at its end, which makes the J call doubtful. Looked up from germline, CDR1 is SQVTM and CDR2 is ANQGSEA. The CDR3 consists of 17 residues. CDR3 region: CSVKQGLSITLDYEQYF. CDR3 coding DNA: TGCAGCGTTAAACAGGGGCTATCCATAACCCTGGACTACGAGCAGTACTTC.

The chain combines TRBV18 with TRBJ2-5, with a possible D match to TRBD2 (5 bases). The CDR3 extends over 12 amino acids. V lost 8 bases, J lost 2 bases, and 9 bases lay in between. Germline V lookup: CDR1 KGHSH, CDR2 LQKENI. This chain's CDR3 is CASRTLQETQYF. The DNA of the CDR3 is TGTGCCAGCCGGACTTTGCAAGAGACCCAGTACTTC.

The chain recombines TRBV5-1 with TRBJ2-1; tentatively, D is TRBD2 (6 bases). Germline CDR1 is SGHRS and CDR2 is YFSETQ. V lost 4 bases, J lost 9 bases, and 26 bases lay in between. The CDR3 covers 17 residues. The CDR3 sequence: CASSPGPPREWRIEQFF. DNA of the CDR3: TGCGCCAGCAGCCCCGGCCCCCCTCGGGAGTGGAGGATTGAGCAGTTCTTC.

The chain combines TRBV7-9 with TRBJ2-3, with 10 bases fitting TRBD2. CDR3 length: 16 amino acids. The V gene end was trimmed by 5 bases and the J gene end by 3 bases; junction bases not matched to a gene: 8. CDR1 and CDR2 (germline): SEHNR, FQNEAQ (reference sequence). CDR3 bases: TGTGCCAGCAGCACCCTAGCGGGAGTAGGTACAGATACGCAGTATTTT. Translating gives CASSTLAGVGTDTQYF.

For this clone: Other DNA variants within this sample encode the same CDR3. The V gene is TRBV11-3, the J gene TRBJ2-6; D remains ambiguous. Germline V lookup: CDR1 SGHNT, CDR2 YENEEA. CDR3 length: 13 amino acids. Trimming left V 6 bases short and J 0 bases short, with 3 bases between. DNA of the CDR3: TGTGCCAGCAGTCGCTCTGGGGCCAACGTCCTGACTTTC. Translated: CASSRSGANVLTF.

The chain uses TRBV7-9 and TRBJ2-5, with 9 bases identical to TRBD2. The V segment lost 1 base and the J segment 5 bases; nucleotides outside the gene matches: 2. The CDR3 contains 14 residues. Germline-derived CDR1 and CDR2 are SEHNR and FQNEAQ (reference sequence). In nucleotides, the CDR3 is TGTGCCAGCAGCTTAGGTAGCGGGAGTGAGACCCAGTACTTC. Its protein is CASSLGSGSETQYF.

The rearrangement links TRBV12-5 to TRBJ2-1, with 9 bases that match TRBD1. The V gene end was trimmed by 1 base and the J gene end by 2 bases; junction bases not matched to a gene: 12. The CDR3 runs 19 residues. Germline CDR1 and CDR2: LGHNT and FRNRAP. DNA for the CDR3: TGTGCTAGTGGTTTGGAGGACAGGGGTACTCGTCGGCCCTACAATGAGCAGTTCTTC. Translating it yields CASGLEDRGTRRPYNEQFF.

The chain has TRBV12-5 and TRBJ2-3, with 15 bases fitting TRBD2. V was pared by 4 bases and J by 6 bases, with 5 bases of the junction left unmatched. This CDR3 spans 16 amino acids. Germline-derived CDR1 and CDR2 are LGHNT and FRNRAP. Here the CDR3 DNA reads TGTGCTAGTGGTTCAGGACTAGCGGGAGGGACGGATACGCAGTATTTT. Protein sequence: CASGSGLAGGTDTQYF.